This paragraph covers one TCR beta chain sequence. This receptor's antigen is unknown. A commercial ELISA kit detecting HCMV-specific IgG in serum was used to determine HCMV serostatus. Ficoll density gradient centrifugation was used to isolate peripheral blood mononuclear cells from blood. The instrument given in TCRdb is Illumina HiSeq 2000. 5'RACE template switching, by which a universal primer site and unique molecular identifiers were added, was used to make TCR beta cDNA libraries. Synthesis of cDNA was primed from the TCR beta constant segment and was followed by two consecutive PCR amplification steps. The source study handled its data this way. MIGEC was used to demultiplex reads and group reads by UMI, and MiTCR was used to assemble and quantify clonotypes. To exclude erroneous sequences, any TCR cDNA sequence not supported by at least two reads was discarded. The tcR package was used for downstream repertoire analysis, and clonotypes were matched between fractions using CDR3 nucleotide sequence together with V segment. VDJmatch was used to annotate antigen specificity against VDJdb, with one amino acid substitution in CDR3 permitted. TCRdb reprocessed the reads into one record per CDR3 protein sequence, lacking DNA. Clone size and V and J calls follow TCRdb, not the original study. This sample's clone table shows 550,000 to 600,000 distinct CDR3 sequences. Of the sample, roughly 3.6% is held by the ten largest clones.

The data were obtained in a study of T cells expressing NK-cell markers (dated by TCRdb to 2020 to 2022). Study-level background: About eight donors provided sorted CD3+CD56+NKG2C+, CD3+CD56+NKG2C- and CD3+CD56-NKG2C+ T-cell subsets, whose TCR beta-chain repertoires were profiled. Among the eight sequenced donors, seven were HCMV-seropositive and one was HCMV-seronegative. All eight donors whose samples were sequenced were randomly selected healthy volunteers, three of them men and five women. Illumina HiSeq 2000/2500, MiSeq or NextSeq was used to sequence libraries as 2 x 150 bp reads. General conclusions and limits of the study: For six donors, the dominant CD3+CD56+NKG2C+ clonotypes were among the top 10 CD8+ clonotypes and accounted for about 1.0-7.5% of CD8+ T cells. Whether the expanded NKG2C-expressing T cell clones were specific for HCMV antigens remained unclear. Those dominant clonotypes were again the most abundant among CD3+CD56-NKG2C+ cells in a handful of donors, at about 28.3-65%.

The receptor's source is a man aged 18 to 29 in good health. Donor details come from another sample of the same person, matched by shared clones. The source material was blood T cells: a sorted CD56 or NKG2C T cell subset, CD4+ or CD8+ T cells, or bulk PBMC T cells (not recorded which).

For the CDR3, the sequence is CASSLDLATSNEQFF. The receptor chain draws on TRBV5-1 and TRBJ2-1; as DNA is missing, the TRBD2 call by TCRdb cannot be tested. The CDR3, from cysteine to phenylalanine, totals 15 residues. No DNA sequence was recorded. CDR1 and CDR2 (SGHRS, YFSETQ) derive from the germline V gene.